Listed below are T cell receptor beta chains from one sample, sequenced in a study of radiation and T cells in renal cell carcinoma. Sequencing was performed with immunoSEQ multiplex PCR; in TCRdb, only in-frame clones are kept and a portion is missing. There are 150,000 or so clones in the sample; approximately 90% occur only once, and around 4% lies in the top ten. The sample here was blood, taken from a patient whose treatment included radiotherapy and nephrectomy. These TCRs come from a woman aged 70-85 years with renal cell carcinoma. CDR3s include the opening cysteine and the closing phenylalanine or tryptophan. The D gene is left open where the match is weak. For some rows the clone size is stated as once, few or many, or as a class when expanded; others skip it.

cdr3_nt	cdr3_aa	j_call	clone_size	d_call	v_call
TGTGCCAGCAGCCATCGCCAGGGGGCTGACACCGGGGAGCTGTTTTTT	CASSHRQGADTGELFF	TRBJ2-2	NA	TRBD1	TRBV9
TGTGCCAGCAGGGAGACTGGGGGCATTAATTCACCCCTCCACTTT	CASRETGGINSPLHF	TRBJ1-6	NA	NA	TRBV6-4
TGTGCCAGCAGCTTGAAGATGGCCGGGGAGCTGTTTTTT	CASSLKMAGELFF	TRBJ2-2	NA	NA	TRBV7-2
TGTGCCAGCAGTCGCACCGGGACTTTTCAGTACTTC	CASSRTGTFQYF	TRBJ2-4	NA	NA	TRBV6-5
TGTGCCAGCAGCTCCCACCAGAAATCCCAAGAGACCCAGTACTTC	CASSSHQKSQETQYF	TRBJ2-5	NA	NA	TRBV7-2
TGTGCCAGCAGTCGTGCGGGGGTTACAAATGAGCAGTTCTTC	CASSRAGVTNEQFF	TRBJ2-1	NA	TRBD2	TRBV7-3
TGTGCTAGCACCCCACTCCCAAATCAGCCCCAGCATTTT	CASTPLPNQPQHF	TRBJ1-5	NA	NA	TRBV7-7
TGTGCCAGCAGTACGGGGGACAGGGGGCTTTTCTTTTCCTACGAGCAGTACTTC	CASSTGDRGLFFSYEQYF	TRBJ2-7	NA	TRBD1	TRBV28
TGCAGCGGGAGACAGGGGACGAACACTGAAGCTTTCTTT	CSGRQGTNTEAFF	TRBJ1-1	NA	TRBD1	TRBV29-1
TGTGCCAGCAGCGGGAGGGGGACAATCACAGATACGCAGTATTTT	CASSGRGTITDTQYF	TRBJ2-3	once	NA	TRBV9
TGTGCCAGCTCACCAGACCTAGGGGCCAAAAACATTCAGTACTTC	CASSPDLGAKNIQYF	TRBJ2-4	NA	NA	TRBV18
TGTGCCAGCAGCTCCAAGACTAGCGGGGATACGCAGTATTTT	CASSSKTSGDTQYF	TRBJ2-3	NA	TRBD2	TRBV5-6
TGTGCCAGCAGTTGGCTAGCGGGATGGGCAGGGGATACGCAGTATTTT	CASSWLAGWAGDTQYF	TRBJ2-3	NA	TRBD2	TRBV28
TGCGCCAGCAGCTTGAGGGGACAGGTCTACAATGAGCAGTTCTTC	CASSLRGQVYNEQFF	TRBJ2-1	NA	TRBD1	TRBV5-1
TGTGCCATCAGTGGGGGCCTCAATGAGCAGTTCTTC	CAISGGLNEQFF	TRBJ2-1	NA	NA	TRBV10-3
TGCAGCGCCTCAGGGGACATTAATGAAAAACTGTTTTTT	CSASGDINEKLFF	TRBJ1-4	NA	NA	TRBV29-1
TGTGCCAGCAGCCCAGGGACAGGGGGCTTTAGCACAGATACGCAGTATTTT	CASSPGTGGFSTDTQYF	TRBJ2-3	NA	TRBD1	TRBV9
TGTGCCAGCAGTCCCGACAGGGGGATTCAAGAGACCCAGTACTTC	CASSPDRGIQETQYF	TRBJ2-5	NA	TRBD1	TRBV28
TGTGCCAGCAGATCGGGGGGCTCCTACAATGAGCAGTTCTTC	CASRSGGSYNEQFF	TRBJ2-1	NA	TRBD2	TRBV28
TGTGCCAGCAGCCCCCGAGGTGATCACACTGAAGCTTTCTTT	CASSPRGDHTEAFF	TRBJ1-1	NA	NA	TRBV4-2
TGTGCCAGCAGCTTAGAGGCAGGTCGGGGAGATACGCAGTATTTT	CASSLEAGRGDTQYF	TRBJ2-3	NA	NA	TRBV11-2
TGTGCCAGCAGTGAGGGAACGGGCACTGAAGCTTTCTTT	CASSEGTGTEAFF	TRBJ1-1	few	NA	TRBV5-4
TGTGCCTGGAGTGTAGGGCCGAGCGGAGATACGCAGTATTTT	CAWSVGPSGDTQYF	TRBJ2-3	NA	NA	TRBV30
TGTGCCAGCAGACTCAGGGGCGGGGAGACCCAGTACTTC	CASRLRGGETQYF	TRBJ2-5	NA	NA	TRBV7-2
TGTGCCAGCAGCCGCCAAGGGACAGGGGAAGATACGCAGTATTTT	CASSRQGTGEDTQYF	TRBJ2-3	NA	TRBD1	TRBV5-4
TGTGCCAGCAGCTCACAAATAGGACTTTCCTACGAGCAGTACTTC	CASSSQIGLSYEQYF	TRBJ2-7	NA	NA	TRBV5-4
TGTGCCAGCAGCCCTAGGCGAGAGACCCAGTACTTC	CASSPRRETQYF	TRBJ2-5	NA	NA	TRBV11-1
TGTGCCAGTAGTCTGGGAGTTGGCACAGATACGCAGTATTTT	CASSLGVGTDTQYF	TRBJ2-3	NA	NA	TRBV19
TGTGCCAGCAGCTTGGATCCTATACCTAACTATGGCTACACCTTC	CASSLDPIPNYGYTF	TRBJ1-2	NA	NA	TRBV5-4
TGTGCCAGCTCACCAAATAGCGGGGCAGGGCCGAATAGCAATCAGCCCCAGCATTTT	CASSPNSGAGPNSNQPQHF	TRBJ1-5	NA	NA	TRBV18
TGTGCCAGCAGCTTAGCGGGGAACACTGAAGCTTTCTTT	CASSLAGNTEAFF	TRBJ1-1	few	NA	TRBV11-3
TGTGCCAGCAGTGACAGAATCTACGAGCAGTACTTC	CASSDRIYEQYF	TRBJ2-7	once	NA	TRBV2
TGTGCCAGCAGCCAAGGGCGCATTAACAATGAGCAGTTCTTC	CASSQGRINNEQFF	TRBJ2-1	NA	NA	TRBV14
TGTGCCAGCAGCGGAAGACAGGGGGAAGCTTTCTTT	CASSGRQGEAFF	TRBJ1-1	NA	TRBD1	TRBV6-1
TGTGCCAGCAGCTCGGCGGGCGGGTTTGGCTACACCTTC	CASSSAGGFGYTF	TRBJ1-2	NA	NA	TRBV11-2
TGTGCCAGCAGCGTAGACCGGGGTCAGCCCCAGCATTTT	CASSVDRGQPQHF	TRBJ1-5	once	NA	TRBV7-9
TGTGCCAGTAGTATAGGACATTTAAACGGAGCTTTCTTT	CASSIGHLNGAFF	TRBJ1-1	NA	NA	TRBV19
TGTGCCAGCAGCGTAGAGCCTACCTACAATGAGCAGTTCTTC	CASSVEPTYNEQFF	TRBJ2-1	once	NA	TRBV9
TGTGCCAGCAGTTACTACCCCGGACGGGCCAATAGTTCACCCCTCCACTTT	CASSYYPGRANSSPLHF	TRBJ1-6	NA	NA	TRBV27
TGTGCCAGCAGTTACAGGGACCCCGGGGAGCTGTTTTTT	CASSYRDPGELFF	TRBJ2-2	NA	NA	TRBV7-2
TGTGCCAGTAGGCCGGCTATGGGACACCACTATGGCTACACCTTC	CASRPAMGHHYGYTF	TRBJ1-2	NA	NA	TRBV19
TGTGCCAGTAGTATAGATCTAAGGTACGAGCAGTACTTC	CASSIDLRYEQYF	TRBJ2-7	NA	NA	TRBV19